The clone carrying this T cell receptor (beta chain) occurred once. Its antigen is still unknown. The PCR contained 60 Vbeta and 13 Jbeta primers. The protocol was immunoSEQ multiplex PCR, while the TCRdb copy is restricted to in-frame clones and leaves out a portion. Among 90,000 to 140,000 clones listed, 65% to 85% were seen once. The data stem from a study of cytomegalovirus exposure and HLA in healthy donors. For the study at large: One earlier analysis, a look at 150 million to 200 million T cells, found some 120 million unique TCR beta sequences. The Caucasian-associated ancestry cluster held roughly 78% of 300 to 500 genotyped donors. Whole-study results and caveats: In a later analysis, HLA-associated TCR beta chains were more clonally expanded than equally common others. In an earlier analysis, most TCR beta V segments were productive about 87% or about 30% of the time.

The receptor comes from a young man in good health and CMV-seronegative. The sample comprised PBMCs.

CDR3 sequence: CASSSGQNQPQHF. For the CDR3, the DNA is TGTGCCAGCAGTTCGGGACAGAATCAGCCCCAGCATTTT. The chain links TRBV6-5 to TRBJ1-5; 7 bases line up with TRBD1. The germline V gene has CDR1 MNHEY and CDR2 SVGAGI. The V and J ends lost 4 bases and 4 bases, in that order; junction bases with no gene match: 1. This CDR3 has 13 amino acids.